The entry that follows covers one T cell receptor beta chain sequence. What it binds is not known. The sample comes from a study of long-term antiretroviral therapy in people with HIV. immunoSEQ v3.0 was run at survey level. Sequenced by immunoSEQ multiplex PCR; TCRdb stores in-frame clones only, minus some. The table includes 30,000 to 50,000 clones, about 88% detected once. Regarding the study as a whole: Once patients were on ART, diversity went higher but still fell short of transplant donor controls.

This CDR3 is 11 amino acids long. In germline, CDR1 is PRHDT, CDR2 FYEKMQ (reference sequence). V gave up 5 bases and J gave up 7 bases, with 6 bases separating them. The receptor's source is a woman aged 18-30 years with HIV. The starting material was unsorted PBMCs, obtained just before starting antiretroviral therapy. The rearrangement joins TRBV13 to TRBJ2-1, with D unclear. CDR3 bases: TGTGCCAGCAGCCCGACTAATGAGCAGTTCTTC. It yields the protein CASSPTNEQFF.